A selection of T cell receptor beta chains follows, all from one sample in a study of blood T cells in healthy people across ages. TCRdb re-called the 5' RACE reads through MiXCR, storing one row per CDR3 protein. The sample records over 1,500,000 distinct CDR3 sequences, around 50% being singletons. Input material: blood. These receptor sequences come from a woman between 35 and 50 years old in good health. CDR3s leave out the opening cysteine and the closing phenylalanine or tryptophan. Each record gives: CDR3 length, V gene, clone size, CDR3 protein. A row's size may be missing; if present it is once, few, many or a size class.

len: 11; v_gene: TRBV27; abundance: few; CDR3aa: ASSHKNRNEQF
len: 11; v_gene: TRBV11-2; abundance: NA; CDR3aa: ASSPDLLETQY
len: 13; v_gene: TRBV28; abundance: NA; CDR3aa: ASIDVGEINEKLF
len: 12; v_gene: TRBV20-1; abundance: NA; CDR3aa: SATEAARSYEQY
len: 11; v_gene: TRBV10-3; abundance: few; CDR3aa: AASSGGPDTQY
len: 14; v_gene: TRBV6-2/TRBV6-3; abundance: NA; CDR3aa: ASSYIVRQGVEKLF
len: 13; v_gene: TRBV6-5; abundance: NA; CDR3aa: ASSPQQGWQEKLF
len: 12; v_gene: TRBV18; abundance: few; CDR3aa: ASSQGVATDTQY
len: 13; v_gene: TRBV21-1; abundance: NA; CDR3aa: ASSSYRGSTYEQY
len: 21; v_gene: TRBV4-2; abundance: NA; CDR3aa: ASSQDIARTSGGNPRELDRQF
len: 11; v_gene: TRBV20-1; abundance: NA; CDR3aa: SASTSSYNEQF
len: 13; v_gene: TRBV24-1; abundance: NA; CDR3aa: ATSGLGTGDQPQH
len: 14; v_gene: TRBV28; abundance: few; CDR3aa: ASSSLDWSNTDTQY
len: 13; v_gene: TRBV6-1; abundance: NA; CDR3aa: ASTNRRTGGNEQF
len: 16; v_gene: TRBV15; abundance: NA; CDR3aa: ATSRVPDREGYYTEAF